Following are 27 T cell receptor beta chains from one sample sequenced in a study of technical replicates of blood from a few donors. Repertoires were generated with immunoSEQ multiplex PCR, while TCRdb's copy carries only in-frame clones and drops some. Found here are 95,000 to 100,000 clones, nearly 96% of them singletons; the top ten hold 0.21%. The specimen was T cells isolated from PBMCs. The receptors were sampled from a human donor in good health.

This sequence joins TRBV10-3 and TRBJ2-2; tentative D call: TRBD1 (6 bases). V was trimmed by 10 bases and J by 6 bases, leaving 15 bases between them. This CDR3 region has 13 residues. Germline CDR1 reads ENHRY; CDR2 reads SYGVKD. The CDR3 loop reads CATTQGIPGELFF. The CDR3 DNA follows: TGTGCCACGACACAGGGAATTCCCGGGGAGCTGTTTTTT.

The gene calls are TRBV10-2 and TRBJ1-2; D not certain. This CDR3 spans 14 amino acids. The germline gives CDR1 WSHSY, CDR2 SAAADI. V was cut by 0 bases and J by 8 bases, with 13 bases left in between. This CDR3 is CASSESINPGGYTF. The CDR3 nucleotides read TGCGCCAGCAGTGAGTCGATTAACCCAGGAGGCTACACCTTC.

V is TRBV19 and J is TRBJ1-3; no firm D call. Germline V gives CDR1 LNHDA, CDR2 SQIVND (reference sequence). The CDR3 has 13 residues. V was cut by 6 bases and J by 4 bases, with 10 bases left in between. CDR3 region: CASRHRLGNTIYF. CDR3 bases: TGTGCCAGTAGGCACAGATTGGGAAACACCATATATTTT.

The chain joins TRBV4-1 to TRBJ1-4, with 8 bases lining up with TRBD1. Trimming removed 1 base from V and 0 bases from J; junction bases left unmatched: 4. This CDR3 has 17 amino acids. Germline values: CDR1 MGHRA, CDR2 YSYEKL. The CDR3 DNA reads as TGCGCCAGCAGCCAAGGGACAGGGCCCTCAACTAATGAAAAACTGTTTTTT. Translation gives CASSQGTGPSTNEKLFF.

The chain employs TRBV9 and TRBJ2-3; 8 bases match TRBD2. Losses at the gene ends were 3 bases for V and 2 bases for J; bases not matched to a gene: 5. This CDR3 spans 15 amino acids. CDR1 is SGDLS and CDR2 is YYNGEE in the germline V gene. The CDR3 DNA sequence: TGTGCCAGCAGCGCGGGCGGGGGGTCCACAGATACGCAGTATTTT. It codes for CASSAGGGSTDTQYF.

The J gene is TRBJ1-2, the V gene TRBV19, with a weak D call TRBD1 (6 bases). CDR3 size: 14 residues. With 3 bases removed from V and 7 bases from J, the gap between germline ends came to 15 bases. The germline V gene encodes CDR1 LNHDA and CDR2 SQIVND (reference sequence). The CDR3 is CASSIRDKPFGYTF. The DNA of the CDR3 is TGTGCCAGTAGTATCCGGGACAAGCCTTTTGGCTACACCTTC.

The chain links TRBV7-8 to TRBJ2-7; 9 nucleotides align to TRBD2. Trimming at V came to 7 bases and at J to 6 bases, leaving 10 bases not matched to a gene. CDR3 size: 14 residues. Germline V CDR1 and CDR2: SGHVS, FQNEAQ. The CDR3 loop is CASTPGALAGEQYF. The CDR3 nucleotides read TGTGCCAGCACCCCTGGGGCACTAGCGGGCGAGCAGTACTTC. The full variable domain, its missing parts supplied by reference TRBV7-8 and TRBJ2-7, is GAGVSQSPRYKVAKRGQDVALRCDPISGHVSLFWYQQALGQGPEFLTYFQNEAQLDKSGLPSDRFFAERPEGSVSTLKIQRTQQEDSAVYLCASTPGALAGEQYFGPGTRLTVT.

A single count supports this clone. One end of the junction varies from germline; a read error may be responsible. This sequence joins TRBV19 and TRBJ2-5; D ambiguous. This CDR3 is built from 9 residues. Germline V lookup: CDR1 LNHDA, CDR2 SQIVND (reference sequence). The chain's CDR3 is CSGPETQYF. The CDR3 nucleotides are TGCTCGGGTCCTGAGACCCAGTACTTC. Looking up the rest from reference TRBV19 and TRBJ2-5 gives the full variable domain: DGGITQSPKYLFRKEGQNVTLSCEQNLNHDAMYWYRQDPGQGLRLIYYSQIVNDFQKGDIAEGYSVSREKKESFPLTVTSAQKNPTAFYLCSGPETQYFGPGTRLLVL.

This chain uses TRBV12-2 with TRBJ2-7; the table's TRBD2 call for D was not verified on the DNA. TRBV12-2 is termed a pseudogene. This CDR3 has 16 residues. The CDR3 DNA follows: TGTGCAAGTCGGGCTAGCGGGAGGGTAGGGGCCTACGAGCAGTACTTC. Its protein product is CASRASGRVGAYEQYF.

The sample holds one count of this clone. This rearrangement joins TRBV7-9 to TRBJ2-3; possibly TRBD2 for D (6 bases). CDR3 size: 17 residues. Germline V gene data show CDR1 as SEHNR and CDR2 as FQNEAQ (reference sequence). The V end lost 4 bases, the J end lost 2 bases, and 19 bases lay between the germline ends. This chain's CDR3 is CASSWTGGKVPTDTQYF. The DNA of the CDR3 is TGTGCCAGCAGCTGGACCGGGGGAAAGGTTCCCACAGATACGCAGTATTTT.

In this sample, this clone turned up once. The rearrangement links TRBV5-1 to TRBJ2-1; 8 nucleotides align to TRBD2. J lost 7 bases, V lost 4 bases, and 19 bases had no gene match. This CDR3 has 18 residues. Germline loops: CDR1 SGHRS, CDR2 YFSETQ. CDR3 bases: TGCGCCAGCAGCGAGCGAAGCGGGGGACGCCCTCATCGGAATGAGCAGTTCTTC. It yields the protein CASSERSGGRPHRNEQFF.

The V and J genes are TRBV29-1 and TRBJ1-2; TRBD1 is a possible D gene (5 bases). CDR1 SQVTM and CDR2 ANQGSEA come from the germline V gene. The CDR3 length is 15 residues. V gave up 2 bases and J gave up 4 bases, with 17 bases separating them. Written as DNA, the CDR3 is TGCAGCGTTGAAATTGGTGGGGGGGTGGGCTATGGCTACACCTTC. This encodes CSVEIGGGVGYGYTF.

This clone is a singleton in its sample. The V and J genes are TRBV5-4 and TRBJ1-2; TRBD1 aligns across 8 bases. The CDR3 is made up of 14 amino acids. Germline assignment: CDR1 SGHNT and CDR2 YYREEE (reference sequence). Germline trimming cut 0 bases from V and 6 bases from J; bases unmatched to any gene: 4. As DNA, the CDR3 is TGTGCCAGCAGCTTGGTGCCAGGGGGCCATGGCTACACCTTC. Translation gives CASSLVPGGHGYTF.

In this sample, this clone turned up once. This CDR3 is CASTFEPGQGQFF. CDR3 nucleotide sequence: TGTGCCAGTACCTTCGAACCGGGACAGGGTCAGTTCTTC. This chain joins TRBV19 and TRBJ2-1; 9 bases are a match to TRBD1. The V and J ends lost 7 bases and 13 bases, in that order; junction bases with no gene match: 11. The CDR3 loop spans 13 amino acids. Germline V gives CDR1 LNHDA, CDR2 SQIVND (reference sequence).

The chain recombines TRBV6-1 with TRBJ1-6; D possibly corresponds to TRBD1 (5 bases). Looked up from germline, CDR1 is MNHNS and CDR2 is SASEGT. The CDR3 spans 15 residues. The ends were cut back, 2 bases at V and 10 bases at J, with 15 bases in the middle. In nucleotides, the CDR3 is TGTGCCAGCAGTGAATGGTGGGGGGTTGGATCACCCCTCCACTTT. As protein: CASSEWWGVGSPLHF.

The chain links TRBV19 to TRBJ2-1, with 15 bases fitting TRBD2. Germline loops: CDR1 LNHDA, CDR2 SQIVND (reference sequence). Trimming took 3 bases from V and 8 from J; bases not matched to a gene: 11. The CDR3 is 18 amino acids. This chain's CDR3 is CASSIGLAGGKPQDEQFF. The CDR3 DNA is TGTGCCAGTAGTATCGGACTAGCGGGGGGGAAGCCGCAGGATGAGCAGTTCTTC.

The chain links TRBV19 to TRBJ1-2, with 8 bases that match TRBD1. Germline CDR1 is LNHDA and CDR2 is SQIVND (reference sequence). There are 15 residues in the CDR3. V trimming: 4 bases; J trimming: 4 bases; junction bases outside the gene matches: 8. DNA for the CDR3: TGTGCCAGTAGTACGCCATCAGGGGGCGTCTATGGCTACACCTTC. Translated, it gives CASSTPSGGVYGYTF.

J is TRBJ1-2 and V is TRBV9; TRBD1 is a possible D gene (6 bases). The germline CDR1 and CDR2 sequences are SGDLS and YYNGEE. CDR3 length: 14 residues. Trimming removed 4 bases from V and 10 bases from J, with 20 bases in between. CDR3 residues: CASSSSTPTGPYTF. CDR3 sequence (DNA): TGTGCCAGCAGCTCCTCGACCCCGACAGGTCCCTACACCTTC.

The chain recombines TRBV19 with TRBJ1-5, with D uncertain. The CDR3 length is 12 residues. CDR1 and CDR2 (germline): LNHDA, SQIVND (reference sequence). V lost 4 bases and J 6 bases, leaving 7 bases between the germline ends. The CDR3 nucleotides are TGTGCCAGTAGTACGGGTGGTCAGCCCCAGCATTTT. Protein: CASSTGGQPQHF.

The genes are TRBV6-5 and TRBJ2-7; 10 positions match TRBD1. Germline CDR1 is MNHEY and CDR2 is SVGAGI. Trimming took 0 bases from V and 4 from J; bases not matched to a gene: 3. The CDR3 is 15 residues long. Here the CDR3 reads CASSYSTGGAYEQYF. CDR3 nucleotide sequence: TGTGCCAGCAGTTACTCGACAGGGGGCGCGTACGAGCAGTACTTC.

This chain connects TRBV5-4 to TRBJ1-4; unclear D gene. Trimming stripped 1 base from V and 0 bases from J, with 7 bases between. The CDR3 is 15 amino acids. Looked up from germline, CDR1 is SGHNT and CDR2 is YYREEE (reference sequence). CDR3 coding DNA: TGTGCCAGCAGCTTGCGCGCGGCAACTAATGAAAAACTGTTTTTT. Translating gives CASSLRAATNEKLFF. Together with reference TRBV5-4 and TRBJ1-4, the CDR3 gives the full variable domain: ETGVTQSPTHLIKTRGQQVTLRCSSQSGHNTVSWYQQALGQGPQFIFQYYREEENGRGNFPPRFSGLQFPNYSSELNVNALELDDSALYLCASSLRAATNEKLFFGSGTQLSVL.

This clone was picked up one time. This chain uses TRBV10-1 with TRBJ1-2; TRBD1 agrees at 7 bases. The CDR3 is made up of 13 amino acids. Trimming removed 9 bases from V and 3 bases from J; junction bases left unmatched: 7. From germline, CDR1 is WNHNN and CDR2 SYGVQD (reference sequence). CDR3 nucleotides: TGCGCCAGTTCGGACAGGTCTGACTATGGCTACACCTTC. Amino acid sequence: CASSDRSDYGYTF.

The V gene is TRBV2, the J gene TRBJ2-5; 9 positions agree with TRBD2. Germline lookup yields CDR1 SNHLY and CDR2 FYNNEI. After removal of 4 bases from V and 7 bases from J, the junction contained 7 bases not matched to a gene. The CDR3 is made up of 14 amino acids. CDR3 in DNA: TGTGCCAGCAGTGGACTAGCGGTTTCAGGGACCCAGTACTTC. Residues: CASSGLAVSGTQYF.

The genes are TRBV5-1 and TRBJ1-2; 8 positions agree with TRBD1. There are 14 residues in the CDR3. V trimming: 0 bases; J trimming: 6 bases; junction bases outside the gene matches: 4. Germline V CDR1 and CDR2: SGHRS, YFSETQ. CDR3 region: CASSLEQGEDGYTF. In DNA form, the CDR3 reads TGCGCCAGCAGCTTGGAACAGGGGGAGGATGGCTACACCTTC.

The chain carries TRBV19 and TRBJ2-7, with 7 positions matching TRBD1. CDR1 and CDR2 (germline): LNHDA, SQIVND (reference sequence). The V segment lost 4 bases and the J segment 3 bases; nucleotides outside the gene matches: 6. CDR3 length equals 14 residues. The CDR3 region is CASSTRRTGYEQYF. The CDR3 coding sequence is TGTGCCAGTAGTACCCGTAGGACAGGCTACGAGCAGTACTTC. Full variable domain (outside the CDR3, taken from reference TRBV19 and TRBJ2-7): DGGITQSPKYLFRKEGQNVTLSCEQNLNHDAMYWYRQDPGQGLRLIYYSQIVNDFQKGDIAEGYSVSREKKESFPLTVTSAQKNPTAFYLCASSTRRTGYEQYFGPGTRLTVT.

V and J are TRBV5-6 and TRBJ2-3; the match to TRBD2 covers 9 bases. This CDR3 has 17 amino acids. Germline CDR1 SGHDT, CDR2 YYEEEE. V was clipped by 5 bases and J by 4 bases; unmatched bases: 14. In DNA form, the CDR3 reads TGTGCCAGCAGACCCATCGCGAGCGGGGGGCCACCAGATACGCAGTATTTT. Translated, it gives CASRPIASGGPPDTQYF.

The CDR3 is CASSFRDRANSPLHF. The CDR3, as DNA: TGTGCCAGCAGCTTCCGGGACAGGGCCAATTCACCCCTCCACTTT. This sequence joins TRBV11-2 and TRBJ1-6; 9 bases align to TRBD1. Germline V gene data show CDR1 as SGHAT and CDR2 as FQNNGV. The length of the CDR3 is 15 residues. V lost 3 bases, J lost 7 bases, and 4 bases stayed unmatched.